This T cell receptor beta chain was observed in a study of blood T cell repertoires in COVID-19. In the study overall: Both acute and convalescent COVID-19 samples were obtained from the United States, Italy and Spain. Nucleic acid was either cDNA or gDNA, and it came from T cells, B-cell-depleted T cells, or PBMCs.

Trimming took 4 bases from V and 5 from J, leaving 16 bases between them. This CDR3 region has 15 residues. The germline CDR1 and CDR2 sequences are SGHRS and YFSETQ. Per the original data handling: Reference gene primer amplification yielded estimated nucleated cell counts. Here immunoSEQ multiplex PCR was the method, and the copy in TCRdb shows in-frame clones only, minus some. V and J calls and clone size come straight from that table; D and trimming were deduced from the DNA. This table holds 110,000 or so clones, about 90% found once. V is TRBV5-1 and J is TRBJ2-1; a weak D match, TRBD2 (6 bases). The source of this sequence is a human donor in a cohort sampled during active COVID-19. The sequencing sample was made of peripheral blood. The CDR3: CASSPGGLDHNEQFF. The CDR3 DNA sequence: TGCGCCAGCAGCCCCGGGGGACTGGATCACAATGAGCAGTTCTTC.